What follows are 9 T cell receptor beta chains derived from one specimen sequenced in a study of blood T cell repertoires in COVID-19. Profiling relied on immunoSEQ multiplex PCR, and the TCRdb table lists in-frame clones only, not all of them. The sample yields 200,000 to 250,000 clones, 87% seen once. The specimen sequenced was peripheral blood. These receptors were collected from a man aged 18 to 35 with active or convalescent COVID-19.

The gene calls are TRBV4-3 and TRBJ1-6, with TRBD1 matching 11 bases. This CDR3 region has 15 residues. V dropped 0 bases and J dropped 9; count of bases not matched to a gene: 1. Germline CDR1 reads LGHNA; CDR2 reads YSLEER. The CDR3, as DNA: TGCGCCAGCAGCCAAGAAGGGACAGGGGGTTCACCCCTCCACTTT. Its protein is CASSQEGTGGSPLHF.

The rearrangement joins TRBV2 to TRBJ2-7; TRBD2 is a possible D gene (6 bases). The V end was cut by 6 bases, the J end by 6 bases, with 18 bases between. The CDR3 has 14 amino acids. Per the germline V gene, CDR1 is SNHLY and CDR2 is FYNNEI. The CDR3 bases are TGTGCCAGCAGCGCGGGATCCCAGGGCCTCGAGCAGTACTTC. Its protein product is CASSAGSQGLEQYF.

CDR3 in amino acids: CASSLELVAGGEQFF. The CDR3, as DNA: TGTGCCAGCAGCTTAGAACTGGTGGCCGGGGGTGAGCAGTTCTTC. The chain links TRBV7-9 to TRBJ2-1, with D perhaps TRBD2 (6 bases). This CDR3 is 15 amino acids long. V lost 1 base to trimming and J lost 9 bases, with 16 bases between them. CDR1 and CDR2 (germline): SEHNR, FQNEAQ (reference sequence).

The chain employs TRBV7-9 and TRBJ2-3, with a weak D call TRBD2 (5 bases). Germline V gene lookup returns CDR1 SEHNR and CDR2 FQNEAQ (reference sequence). The CDR3 spans 14 residues. Deletions cut 5 bases from V and 7 bases from J, with 16 bases between. The CDR3 DNA sequence: TGTGCCAGCAGCCCCGAGGTCGGCGGGTATACGCAGTATTTT. Translated: CASSPEVGGYTQYF. The full variable domain, completed using reference TRBV7-9 and TRBJ2-3, is DTGVSQNPRHKITKRGQNVTFRCDPISEHNRLYWYRQTLGQGPEFLTYFQNEAQLEKSRLLSDRFSAERPKGSFSTLEIQRTEQGDSAMYLCASSPEVGGYTQYFGPGTRLTVL.

The rearrangement joins TRBV4-3 to TRBJ1-5; no reliable D call. The CDR3 length is 16 residues. The germline V gene encodes CDR1 LGHNA and CDR2 YSLEER. Trimming removed 1 base from V and 2 bases from J, with 12 bases in between. CDR3: CASSQALDWGNQPQHF. In nucleotides, the CDR3 is TGCGCCAGCAGCCAAGCTCTTGACTGGGGCAATCAGCCCCAGCATTTT.

Details on this clone: The junction does not match germline at one end; this may be a read error. V is TRBV6-2 or TRBV6-3 and J is TRBJ1-5, with 7 bases fitting TRBD1. CDR1 and CDR2 (germline): MNHEY, SVGEGT. The CDR3 is 14 residues long. For the CDR3, the DNA is TGTGCCAGCCGTTACCAGGGGGTCCATCAGCCCCAGCATTTT. This gives the protein CASRYQGVHQPQHF.

The V and J genes are TRBV28 and TRBJ1-3; possible D gene TRBD1, 6 bases. Trimming pared 10 bases from V and 2 bases from J, leaving 18 bases between. CDR3 length equals 15 residues. Germline CDR1 and CDR2: MDHEN and SYDVKM. CDR3 nucleotides: TGTGCCACCTCTGCAGGTGGGGACACTGGAAACACCATATATTTT. Encoded protein: CATSAGGDTGNTIYF. The variable domain in full, completed from reference TRBV28 and TRBJ1-3, reads DVKVTQSSRYLVKRTGEKVFLECVQDMDHENMFWYRQDPGLGLRLIYFSYDVKMKEKGDIPEGYSVSREKKERFSLILESASTNQTSMYLCATSAGGDTGNTIYFGEGSWLTVV.

This clone has just a few counts. In DNA form, the CDR3 reads TGTGCCACCAGCCAAGGGGCGGGCAATCAGCCCCAGCATTTT. Protein sequence: CATSQGAGNQPQHF. The chain uses TRBV15 and TRBJ1-5, with a tentative D call TRBD1 (5 bases). Germline V CDR1 and CDR2: LNHNV, YYDKDF (reference sequence). Trimming removed 5 bases at V and 2 bases at J, with 10 bases between. CDR3 size: 14 residues.

The rearrangement joins TRBV11-2 to TRBJ1-1; TRBD1 might be the D (5 bases). Germline V gene sequence: CDR1 SGHAT, CDR2 FQNNGV. V shed 5 bases and J shed 0 bases, with 7 bases lying between them. This CDR3 contains 13 residues. The chain's CDR3 is CASSPGLNTEAFF. In DNA form, the CDR3 reads TGTGCCAGCAGCCCAGGGTTGAACACTGAAGCTTTCTTT.